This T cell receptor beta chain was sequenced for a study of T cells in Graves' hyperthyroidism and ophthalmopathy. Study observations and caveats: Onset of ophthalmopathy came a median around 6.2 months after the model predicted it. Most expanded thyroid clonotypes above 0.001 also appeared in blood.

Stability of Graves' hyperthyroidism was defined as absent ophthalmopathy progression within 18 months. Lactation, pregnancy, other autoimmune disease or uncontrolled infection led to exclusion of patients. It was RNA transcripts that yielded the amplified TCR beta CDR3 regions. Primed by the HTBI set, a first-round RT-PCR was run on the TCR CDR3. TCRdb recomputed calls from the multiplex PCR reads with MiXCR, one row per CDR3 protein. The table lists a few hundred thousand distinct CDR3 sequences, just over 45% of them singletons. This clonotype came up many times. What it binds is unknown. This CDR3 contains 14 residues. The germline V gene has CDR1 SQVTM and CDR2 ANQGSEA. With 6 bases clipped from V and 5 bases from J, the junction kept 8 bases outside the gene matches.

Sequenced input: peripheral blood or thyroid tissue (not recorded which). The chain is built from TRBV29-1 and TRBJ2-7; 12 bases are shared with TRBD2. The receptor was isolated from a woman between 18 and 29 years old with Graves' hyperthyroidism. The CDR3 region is CSVGLAGGNNEQYF. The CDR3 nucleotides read TGCAGCGTGGGGCTAGCGGGAGGGAACAACGAGCAGTACTTC.